Listed below are T cell receptor beta chains from one sample, sequenced in a study of identical twins. TCRdb independently ran MiXCR on the 5' RACE reads; one entry per CDR3 protein. This table holds about 190,000 distinct CDR3 sequences, about 16% found once. The same sample was also studied in work on T cells expressing NK-cell markers.

The sequenced material came from CD8+ T cells sorted from blood. Source of these receptors: a woman under 30 in good health. CDR3s include the opening cysteine and the closing phenylalanine or tryptophan. The order of the fields is V gene, J gene, D gene, clone size, CDR3 protein, CDR3 DNA. A D gene is named only where the DNA matches it firmly. A row's size may be missing; if present it is once, few, many or a size class.

v_gene: TRBV7-7
j_gene: TRBJ2-1
d_gene: TRBD2
abundance: NA
CDR3aa: CASSPAGRGGLNEQFF
CDR3nt: TGTGCTAGCAGCCCCGCCGGGAGGGGAGGGCTCAATGAGCAGTTCTTC

v_gene: TRBV7-9
j_gene: TRBJ1-2
d_gene: NA
abundance: few
CDR3aa: CASSSSGIGDGYTF
CDR3nt: TGTGCCAGCAGCTCTTCCGGGATTGGGGATGGCTACACCTTC

v_gene: TRBV9
j_gene: TRBJ2-1
d_gene: TRBD2
abundance: NA
CDR3aa: CASSPPGGAVDEQFF
CDR3nt: TGTGCCAGCAGCCCCCCCGGGGGGGCTGTGGATGAGCAGTTCTTC

v_gene: TRBV25-1
j_gene: TRBJ2-2
d_gene: TRBD1
abundance: NA
CDR3aa: CASSEGQGSGELFF
CDR3nt: TGTGCCAGCAGTGAAGGACAGGGCTCCGGGGAGCTGTTTTTT

v_gene: TRBV27
j_gene: TRBJ2-1
d_gene: TRBD2
abundance: NA
CDR3aa: CASGPLAGGHYNEQFF
CDR3nt: TGTGCCAGCGGCCCCCTAGCGGGAGGGCATTACAATGAGCAGTTCTTC

v_gene: TRBV7-9
j_gene: TRBJ2-5
d_gene: NA
abundance: NA
CDR3aa: CASSLLREETQYF
CDR3nt: TGTGCCAGCAGCTTATTGAGGGAAGAGACCCAGTACTTC

v_gene: TRBV29-1
j_gene: TRBJ2-3
d_gene: TRBD2
abundance: many
CDR3aa: CSVEEIPSGRLDTQYF
CDR3nt: TGCAGCGTTGAAGAAATACCTAGCGGGAGGCTCGATACGCAGTATTTT

v_gene: TRBV21-1
j_gene: TRBJ2-5
d_gene: NA
abundance: NA
CDR3aa: CASSKELPGVGETQYF
CDR3nt: TGTGCCAGCAGCAAAGAACTTCCGGGGGTCGGTGAGACCCAGTACTTC

v_gene: TRBV12-3/TRBV12-4
j_gene: TRBJ2-1
d_gene: NA
abundance: few
CDR3aa: CASSSPRDSHNEQFF
CDR3nt: TGTGCCAGCAGCTCTCCCCGGGACTCGCACAATGAGCAGTTCTTC

v_gene: TRBV12-3/TRBV12-4
j_gene: TRBJ2-7
d_gene: NA
abundance: few
CDR3aa: CASSPLGRVHYEQYF
CDR3nt: TGTGCCAGCAGCCCCCTAGGGCGGGTGCACTACGAGCAGTACTTC

v_gene: TRBV12-3/TRBV12-4
j_gene: TRBJ1-1
d_gene: NA
abundance: few
CDR3aa: CASRDSSDTEAFF
CDR3nt: TGTGCCAGCAGGGACAGTAGCGACACTGAAGCTTTCTTT

v_gene: TRBV4-3
j_gene: TRBJ2-3
d_gene: TRBD2
abundance: few
CDR3aa: CASSQDPVAGVPDTQYF
CDR3nt: TGCGCCAGCAGCCAAGATCCAGTAGCGGGAGTCCCCGATACGCAGTATTTT

v_gene: TRBV12-3/TRBV12-4
j_gene: TRBJ2-1
d_gene: NA
abundance: NA
CDR3aa: CASSLSGLLNSYNEQFF
CDR3nt: TGTGCCAGCAGTTTGAGTGGTCTACTAAACTCCTACAATGAGCAGTTCTTC

v_gene: TRBV19
j_gene: TRBJ2-1
d_gene: NA
abundance: NA
CDR3aa: CASSIVPSDNEQFF
CDR3nt: TGTGCCAGTAGTATAGTCCCTAGCGACAATGAGCAGTTCTTC

v_gene: TRBV25-1
j_gene: TRBJ2-2
d_gene: NA
abundance: NA
CDR3aa: CASSDWDSITGELFF
CDR3nt: TGTGCCAGCAGTGACTGGGACTCGATAACCGGGGAGCTGTTTTTT

v_gene: TRBV6-1
j_gene: TRBJ1-4
d_gene: NA
abundance: NA
CDR3aa: CASTLGTINEKLFF
CDR3nt: TGTGCCAGCACCCTGGGGACTATTAATGAAAAACTGTTTTTT